This T cell receptor (beta chain) was sequenced during a study of T cells after posttransplantation cyclophosphamide. Here immunoSEQ multiplex PCR was the method, and the copy in TCRdb shows in-frame clones only, minus some. The profile shows about 52,000 clones, roughly 94% of them singletons. A remark on this clone: Its antigen is not identified.

Study-wide points: Recipient CMV seropositivity and CMV reactivation strongly tracked TRB clonality. Tissue-infiltrating T cells from skin or gut overlapped little with blood T cells. Donor-recipient repertoire similarity was low at 1-2 months, rising over year one.

This receptor was obtained from a woman in her twenties or thirties in good health and a related stem cell transplant donor. Sequencing input: PBMCs.

The CDR3 DNA follows: TGTGCCAGTAGTATAGATCCTGGCGGGGGCACAGATACGCAGTATTTT. Translating it yields CASSIDPGGGTDTQYF. This sequence joins TRBV19 and TRBJ2-3; D is possibly TRBD2 (6 bases). Trimming stripped 0 bases from V and 1 base from J, with 11 bases between. Germline V gene sequence: CDR1 LNHDA, CDR2 SQIVND (reference sequence). The CDR3 has 16 residues.